Below are 12 T cell receptor beta chains sequenced from a single sample in a study of control samples from healthy donors and cancer patients (TCRdb year 2020). The library relied on the immunoSEQ multiplex PCR assay. The table comes from immuneACCESS by way of TCRdb, which keeps in-frame sequences with V and J called. Part of the clones is missing from these tables; in studies checked, under half for an unresolved V gene and the rest for unknown reasons. Counted in this sample were approximately 110,000 clones; around 89% of them appeared once. Around 17% of the sample is held by the ten biggest clonotypes. Sample: blood. The receptor set was obtained from a woman in her fifties or sixties in good health.

V usage is TRBV30 and J usage is TRBJ2-1, with 10 bases that match TRBD2. The V gene end was trimmed by 4 bases and the J gene end by 16 bases; junction bases not matched to a gene: 13. Per germline, CDR1 GTSNPN and CDR2 SVGIG (reference sequence). This CDR3 has 13 amino acids. CDR3: CAWTSGPSGRSFF. The CDR3 DNA follows: TGTGCCTGGACCTCGGGCCCTAGCGGGAGATCTTTCTTC.

The chain employs TRBV3-1 (or the pseudogene TRBV3-2) and TRBJ1-6, with D perhaps TRBD1 (5 bases). Germline CDR1 LGHDT, CDR2 YNNKEL (reference sequence). V was cut by 4 bases and J by 0 bases, with 13 bases left in between. This CDR3 is built from 17 residues. The CDR3 DNA follows: TGTGCCAGCAGCCTGGAGGGGACCAGCTCCTATAATTCACCCCTCCACTTT. Its translation: CASSLEGTSSYNSPLHF.

The genes are TRBV5-4 and TRBJ1-3; tentatively, D is TRBD1 (5 bases). The germline V gene encodes CDR1 SGHNT and CDR2 YYREEE (reference sequence). The germline V and J ends were trimmed by 3 bases and 0 bases, with 10 bases remaining between them. The CDR3 totals 15 residues. CDR3 coding DNA: TGTGCCAGCAGCTCTACAGGAAACTCTGGAAACACCATATATTTT. As protein: CASSSTGNSGNTIYF.

The chain links TRBV4-3 to TRBJ1-1; D perhaps matches TRBD1 (6 bases). Germline CDR1 LGHNA, CDR2 YSLEER. The CDR3 has 14 residues. V lost 4 bases to trimming and J lost 6 bases, with 15 bases between them. CDR3 amino acids: CASSPQGGVAEAFF. As DNA, the CDR3 is TGCGCCAGCAGCCCACAGGGAGGAGTCGCTGAAGCTTTCTTT.

A single count supports this clone. The V gene is TRBV6-2 or TRBV6-3, the J gene TRBJ2-3; D not certain. There are 15 residues in the CDR3. Trimming left V 0 bases short and J 4 bases short, with 11 bases between. CDR1 is MNHEY and CDR2 is SVGEGT in the germline V gene. The CDR3 loop reads CASSYSKRRADTQYF. CDR3 DNA sequence: TGTGCCAGCAGTTACTCGAAACGGCGTGCAGATACGCAGTATTTT.

The chain employs TRBV19 and TRBJ1-5; D not resolved. Germline CDR1 LNHDA, CDR2 SQIVND (reference sequence). The CDR3 spans 15 residues. With 1 base removed from V and 1 base from J, the gap between germline ends came to 8 bases. CDR3 DNA: TGTGCCAGTAGTATAGTTGGAGGGAGCAATCAGCCCCAGCATTTT. Amino acid sequence: CASSIVGGSNQPQHF. Full variable domain (rest looked up from reference TRBV19 and TRBJ1-5): DGGITQSPKYLFRKEGQNVTLSCEQNLNHDAMYWYRQDPGQGLRLIYYSQIVNDFQKGDIAEGYSVSREKKESFPLTVTSAQKNPTAFYLCASSIVGGSNQPQHFGDGTRLSIL.

The gene calls are TRBV9 and TRBJ2-1; D remains unclear. The germline CDR1 and CDR2 sequences are SGDLS and YYNGEE. Trimming stripped 0 bases from V and 0 bases from J, with 10 bases between. CDR3 size: 16 residues. The CDR3 DNA sequence: TGTGCCAGCAGCGTAGGGGTAACCAGCTCCTACAATGAGCAGTTCTTC. Its translation: CASSVGVTSSYNEQFF.

The chain couples TRBV30 to TRBJ1-2, with D hard to call. V was trimmed by 0 bases and J by 0 bases, leaving 11 bases between them. CDR1 and CDR2 (germline): GTSNPN, SVGIG (reference sequence). This CDR3 spans 15 amino acids. The CDR3 region is CAWSVSGGANYGYTF. The DNA for the CDR3 is TGTGCCTGGAGTGTCTCAGGCGGAGCTAACTATGGCTACACCTTC.

This chain uses TRBV3-1 (or the pseudogene TRBV3-2) with TRBJ1-3, with D possibly matching TRBD1 (5 bases). The germline gives CDR1 LGHDT, CDR2 YNNKEL (reference sequence). V was cut by 2 bases and J by 4 bases, with 9 bases left in between. The CDR3 runs 14 residues. CDR3 in DNA: TGTGCCAGCAGCCAATTTGGGGCGGGAAACACCATATATTTT. Amino acid sequence: CASSQFGAGNTIYF.

The CDR3 DNA reads as TGTGCCAGCAGTAAAGCGGGACAGGGGACTGAAGCTTTCTTT. This encodes CASSKAGQGTEAFF. V and J are TRBV6-4 and TRBJ1-1; 10 bases are shared with TRBD1. After removal of 5 bases from V and 5 bases from J, the junction contained 5 bases not matched to a gene. The germline gives CDR1 MRHNA, CDR2 SNTAGT. The CDR3 is 14 residues long.

For the CDR3, the DNA is TGTGCCAGCAGCTTTCGGGTTTGGAACACTGAAGCTTTCTTT. Protein product: CASSFRVWNTEAFF. The V and J genes are TRBV11-2 and TRBJ1-1; the D is unclear. This CDR3 spans 14 amino acids. V was pared by 3 bases and J by 1 base, with 9 bases between. Germline values: CDR1 SGHAT, CDR2 FQNNGV.

DNA of the CDR3: TGCGCCAGCAGCCAAGAGCCTAGCGGGAGTTCCGGGGAGCTGTTTTTT. Translating it yields CASSQEPSGSSGELFF. The V and J genes are TRBV4-3 and TRBJ2-2; 10 positions match TRBD2. J was trimmed by 6 bases and V by 0 bases; bases with no gene match: 4. The length of the CDR3 is 16 residues. Germline V gives CDR1 LGHNA, CDR2 YSLEER.